These T cell receptor beta chains were read from a single sample in a study of blood T cell repertoires in COVID-19. Here immunoSEQ multiplex PCR was the method, and the copy in TCRdb shows in-frame clones only, minus some. In the table there are about 98,000 clones, under 85% of which are singletons. Sequenced input: peripheral blood. The receptors originated from a man aged 70 or older with acute or convalescent COVID-19. Each CDR3 is given with its conserved first and last residue. The D gene is left open where the match is weak. Where a row states a size, it is once, few, many or the class of an expanded clone; other rows omit it.

TRBV10-3	-	TRBD1	16	TRBJ2-1	CAIKTSGQGARNEQFF	TGTGCCATCAAAACCTCGGGACAGGGGGCGAGGAATGAGCAGTTCTTC
TRBV30	few	TRBD1	14	TRBJ1-1	CAWTQGVENTEAFF	TGTGCCTGGACTCAGGGGGTTGAGAACACTGAAGCTTTCTTT
TRBV7-2	-	-	16	TRBJ2-2	CASSPRPAMNTGELFF	TGTGCCAGCAGCCCCCGCCCCGCTATGAACACCGGGGAGCTGTTTTTT
TRBV5-6	-	TRBD2	16	TRBJ2-1	CASSILAGVPYNEQFF	TGTGCCAGCAGCATATTAGCGGGAGTTCCCTACAATGAGCAGTTCTTC
TRBV7-9	once	-	15	TRBJ2-5	CASSLSAQGQETQYF	TGTGCCAGCAGCTTAAGCGCGCAGGGCCAAGAGACCCAGTACTTC
TRBV7-2	-	-	15	TRBJ2-3	CASSLGVQWTDTQYF	TGTGCCAGCAGCTTAGGGGTACAGTGGACAGATACGCAGTATTTT
TRBV3-1/TRBV3-2	-	TRBD1	16	TRBJ1-2	CASSQGRDRANYGYTF	TGTGCCAGCAGCCAAGGGAGAGACAGGGCAAACTATGGCTACACCTTC
TRBV18	-	TRBD1	12	TRBJ2-1	CASSPTGDEQFF	TGTGCCAGCTCACCGACAGGGGACGAGCAGTTCTTC
TRBV29-1	-	TRBD2	15	TRBJ2-1	CSPKGLAGMYNEQFF	TGCAGTCCTAAGGGACTAGCGGGGATGTACAATGAGCAGTTCTTC
TRBV7-2	-	TRBD2	18	TRBJ2-5	CASSLARASGRLLETQYF	TGTGCCAGCAGCTTAGCGAGGGCTAGCGGGAGATTACTTGAGACCCAGTACTTC